This TCR beta chain stems from a study of blood T cell repertoires in COVID-19. This CDR3 has 17 amino acids. Trimming removed 6 bases from V and 3 bases from J, with 24 bases in between. Germline V gives CDR1 SNHLY, CDR2 FYNNEI. Method: immunoSEQ multiplex PCR; TCRdb's copy keeps in-frame clones and lacks some. Counted here are about 280,000 clones, 75% to 90% occurring once; the ten biggest clones make up about 4.6%. The chain has TRBV2 and TRBJ2-7; D is possibly TRBD2 (7 bases). Source material: peripheral blood. This clonotype was obtained from a man between 35 and 55 years old with acute or convalescent COVID-19. The CDR3 region is CASRRGAGPKILYEQYF. The DNA of the CDR3 is TGTGCCAGCAGACGGGGGGCAGGCCCTAAAATACTCTACGAGCAGTACTTC.